Shown below are 8 T cell receptor beta chains from a single sample sequenced in a study of blood T cell repertoires in COVID-19. Profiling relied on immunoSEQ multiplex PCR, and the TCRdb table lists in-frame clones only, not all of them. The repertoire holds over 250,000 clones, with 85% to 90% as singletons. Sample: peripheral blood. These receptors all come from a woman aged 45 to 65 with COVID-19, enrolled during active disease.

The CDR3 here is CSVEDRAFSKNIQYF. For the CDR3, the DNA is TGCAGCGTTGAAGACAGGGCCTTCTCCAAAAACATTCAGTACTTC. The chain is built from TRBV29-1 and TRBJ2-4; possible D gene TRBD1, 5 bases. CDR1 SQVTM and CDR2 ANQGSEA come from the germline V gene. The V end lost 0 bases, the J end lost 2 bases, and 11 bases lay between the germline ends. This CDR3 contains 15 residues. Filled out from reference TRBV29-1 and TRBJ2-4, the complete variable domain reads SAVISQKPSRDICQRGTSLTIQCQVDSQVTMMFWYRQQPGQSLTLIATANQGSEATYESGFVIDKFPISRPNLTFSTLTVSNMSPEDSSIYLCSVEDRAFSKNIQYFGAGTRLSVL.

This clone has a single count. The V call is TRBV5-4, the J call TRBJ1-1; 7 positions match TRBD1. The CDR3 runs to 15 residues. From germline, CDR1 is SGHNT and CDR2 YYREEE (reference sequence). V shed 4 bases, J shed 1 base, and the junction held 7 bases outside the gene matches. Here the CDR3 reads CASSPRQGRNTEAFF. DNA for the CDR3: TGTGCCAGCAGCCCCAGACAGGGCAGGAACACTGAAGCTTTCTTT.

V and J are TRBV14 and TRBJ2-1, with D maybe TRBD1 (6 bases). CDR3 length equals 15 residues. The ends were cut back, 5 bases at V and 6 bases at J, with 17 bases in the middle. Germline CDR1 and CDR2: SGHDN and FVKESK. The CDR3 spells CASSEIQGYVNEQFF. Written as DNA, the CDR3 is TGTGCCAGCAGCGAAATACAGGGTTACGTCAATGAGCAGTTCTTC.

CDR3 protein: CASSLSNTEAFF. For the CDR3, the DNA is TGCGCCAGCAGCTTGTCAAACACTGAAGCTTTCTTT. The V gene is TRBV5-1, the J gene TRBJ1-1, with unresolved D. Germline-derived CDR1 and CDR2 are SGHRS and YFSETQ. The CDR3 contains 12 residues. V lost 1 base to trimming and J lost 2 bases, with 3 bases between them.

Here the CDR3 reads CASSLVAGVAYF. Written as DNA, the CDR3 is TGTGCCAGCAGTTTAGTGGCAGGGGTGGCGTACTTC. V and J are TRBV12-3 or TRBV12-4 and TRBJ2-7, with a possible D match to TRBD1 (6 bases). The V end lost 1 base, the J end lost 12 bases, and 13 bases lay between the germline ends. The CDR3 has 12 amino acids.

The V call is TRBV3-1 (or the pseudogene TRBV3-2), the J call TRBJ2-7; 8 bases match TRBD1. The V gene end was trimmed by 1 base and the J gene end by 0 bases; junction bases not matched to a gene: 11. CDR1 LGHDT and CDR2 YNNKEL come from the germline V gene (reference sequence). CDR3 length: 18 amino acids. CDR3 amino acids: CASSQALGAGTGSYEQYF. The CDR3 DNA reads as TGTGCCAGCAGCCAAGCCCTTGGGGCTGGGACAGGCTCCTACGAGCAGTACTTC.

This chain links TRBV6-5 with TRBJ2-4; 8 bases match TRBD1. This CDR3 has 15 residues. CDR1 is MNHEY, CDR2 SVGAGI, per germline. The V segment lost 5 bases and the J segment 7 bases; nucleotides outside the gene matches: 10. This CDR3 is CASSPDRGERNIQYF. CDR3 DNA sequence: TGTGCCAGCAGTCCTGACAGGGGAGAAAGGAACATTCAGTACTTC.

The genes are TRBV5-6 and TRBJ1-2; D is possibly TRBD1 (5 bases). The CDR3 totals 13 residues. V was cut by 5 bases and J by 5 bases, with 13 bases left in between. Germline V CDR1 and CDR2: SGHDT, YYEEEE. The CDR3 sequence: CASRPQVTYGYTF. CDR3 in DNA: TGTGCCAGCAGACCACAGGTGACTTATGGCTACACCTTC.